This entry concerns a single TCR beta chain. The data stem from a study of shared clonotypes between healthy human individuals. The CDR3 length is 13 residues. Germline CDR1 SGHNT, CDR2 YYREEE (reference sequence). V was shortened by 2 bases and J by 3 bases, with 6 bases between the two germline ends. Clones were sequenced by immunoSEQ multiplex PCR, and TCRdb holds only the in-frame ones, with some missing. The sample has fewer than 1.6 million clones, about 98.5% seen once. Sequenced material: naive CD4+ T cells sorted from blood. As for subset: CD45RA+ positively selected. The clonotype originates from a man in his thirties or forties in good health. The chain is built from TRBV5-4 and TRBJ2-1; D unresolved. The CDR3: CASSFDFYNEQFF. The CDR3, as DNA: TGTGCCAGCAGCTTTGACTTCTACAATGAGCAGTTCTTC.